The present entry profiles one T cell receptor beta chain with its context. Its specificity is unknown. A much larger clonotype is one base distant, so this may be a read error. The same CDR3 also results from other DNA sequences found in this sample. The data belong to a study of cytomegalovirus exposure and HLA in healthy donors. This PCR relied on a set of 60 Vbeta primers and 13 Jbeta primers. As processed by the authors: Later reanalysis found tens of millions of unique TCR beta chains, around 10 million of them shared. Method: immunoSEQ multiplex PCR; TCRdb's copy keeps in-frame clones and lacks some. The V and J calls and clone size come from that table; D and trimming were worked out from the DNA. The sample lists 110,000 to 150,000 clones; 70% were seen once. The ends lost 4 bases at V and 2 bases at J; junction bases unmatched: 2. CDR3 length equals 15 residues. Germline V gene lookup returns CDR1 MGHRA and CDR2 YSYEKL.

Findings and caveats of the study: In a later analysis, at a false discovery rate of 0.05, some 15,000 TCR beta sequences were associated with HLA alleles.

Sequencing used PBMCs. This sequence was found in a woman in her thirties in good health and CMV-seronegative. The chain is built from TRBV4-1 and TRBJ2-7, with TRBD2 identical over 13 bases. The CDR3 reads CASSLGTSGTYEQYF. CDR3 nucleotides: TGCGCCAGCAGCCTGGGGACTAGCGGGACCTACGAGCAGTACTTC.